The subject of this entry is one T cell receptor (beta chain). The CDR3 contains 15 residues. Per the germline V gene, CDR1 is KGHDR and CDR2 is SFDVKD. V shed 3 bases and J shed 8 bases, with 16 bases lying between them. This specimen belongs to a study of identical twins. Template switching added a universal primer site, and cDNA bore unique molecular identifiers. TCRdb fed the 5' RACE reads into MiXCR, producing one record per CDR3 protein. Among fewer than 500,000 distinct CDR3 sequences listed, 24% were seen once. This same sample was also taken into another study, of T cells expressing NK-cell markers. This second study notes: The eight sequenced donors comprised seven who were HCMV-seropositive and one who was seronegative. In five or six donors, dominant NKG2C+ clonotypes were about 1.0-7.0% of CD8+ T cells.

Sequenced input: CD4+ T cells sorted from blood. The source is a woman aged 18 to 35 in good health. The rearrangement joins TRBV24-1 to TRBJ2-1; D may match TRBD1 or TRBD2 (5 bases each). CDR3 nucleotide sequence: TGTGCCACCAGTGATCCGGGCCCTAGAGGGGATGAGCAGTTCTTC. This translates into CATSDPGPRGDEQFF.